Listed below are T cell receptor beta chains from one sample, sequenced in a study of T-cell reconstitution after alpha-beta-depleted transplantation in children. From the PCR reads, TCRdb called clonotypes with MiXCR, one entry per CDR3 protein. Counted here are 700,000 to 950,000 distinct CDR3 sequences, approximately 15% occurring once; the ten biggest clones make up roughly 4.8%. The sequenced sample was PBMCs, mostly from graft donor cells, obtained 360 days after TCRalphabeta/CD19-depleted stem cell transplant. These receptor sequences come from a male patient younger than 18 who had a stem cell transplant for acute lymphoblastic leukemia, so the T cells may come from the graft donor. Each CDR3 is given with its conserved first and last residue. Each record gives: J gene, D gene, clone size, V gene, CDR3 protein, CDR3 DNA. The D gene is left open where the match is weak. Where a row states a size, it is once, few, many or the class of an expanded clone; other rows omit it.

J gene: TRBJ2-6
D gene: TRBD2
clone size: few
V gene: TRBV4-1
CDR3 protein: CASSQDAGASGANVLTF
CDR3 DNA: TGCGCCAGCAGCCAAGATGCGGGAGCGTCTGGGGCCAACGTCCTGACTTTC

J gene: TRBJ2-2
D gene: NA
clone size: NA
V gene: TRBV10-1
CDR3 protein: CASSETGATGELFF
CDR3 DNA: TGCGCCAGCAGTGAGACTGGGGCCACCGGGGAGCTGTTTTTT

J gene: TRBJ2-7
D gene: NA
clone size: NA
V gene: TRBV7-2
CDR3 protein: CASSLVGWGVAIYEQYF
CDR3 DNA: TGTGCCAGCAGCTTAGTAGGGTGGGGGGTAGCGATCTACGAGCAGTACTTC

J gene: TRBJ2-7
D gene: TRBD1
clone size: many
V gene: TRBV10-3
CDR3 protein: CAISDRTGNEQYF
CDR3 DNA: TGTGCCATCAGTGACCGGACAGGGAACGAGCAGTACTTC

J gene: TRBJ2-7
D gene: TRBD2
clone size: NA
V gene: TRBV6-2/TRBV6-3
CDR3 protein: CASSYLFGRGLVTYEQYF
CDR3 DNA: TGTGCCAGCAGTTACCTGTTTGGGAGGGGACTAGTCACCTACGAGCAGTACTTC

J gene: TRBJ2-5
D gene: NA
clone size: few
V gene: TRBV5-1
CDR3 protein: CASSPGVSQETQYF
CDR3 DNA: TGCGCCAGCAGCCCGGGGGTGTCGCAAGAGACCCAGTACTTC

J gene: TRBJ1-5
D gene: TRBD1
clone size: NA
V gene: TRBV5-1
CDR3 protein: CASIAYKGQGLNQPQHF
CDR3 DNA: TGCGCCAGCATCGCCTATAAAGGACAGGGGCTCAATCAGCCCCAGCATTTT

J gene: TRBJ2-3
D gene: NA
clone size: few
V gene: TRBV5-1
CDR3 protein: CASSLARSGGIADTQYF
CDR3 DNA: TGCGCCAGCAGCTTGGCAAGGTCCGGGGGTATCGCAGATACGCAGTATTTT

J gene: TRBJ2-1
D gene: TRBD2
clone size: NA
V gene: TRBV7-9
CDR3 protein: CASSPRLAPNNNEQFF
CDR3 DNA: TGTGCCAGCAGCCCACGACTAGCCCCGAACAACAATGAGCAGTTCTTC

J gene: TRBJ2-6
D gene: NA
clone size: NA
V gene: TRBV9
CDR3 protein: CASSVWKAGANVLTF
CDR3 DNA: TGTGCCAGCAGCGTCTGGAAGGCTGGGGCCAACGTCCTGACTTTC

J gene: TRBJ2-7
D gene: TRBD2
clone size: few
V gene: TRBV4-2
CDR3 protein: CASSRGLAGPSYEQYF
CDR3 DNA: TGTGCCAGCAGCCGAGGACTAGCGGGGCCTTCTTACGAGCAGTACTTC

J gene: TRBJ2-1
D gene: TRBD1
clone size: few
V gene: TRBV12-5
CDR3 protein: CASGLVLGQGFNEQFF
CDR3 DNA: TGTGCTAGTGGTTTGGTACTCGGACAGGGATTCAATGAGCAGTTCTTC

J gene: TRBJ2-1
D gene: TRBD2
clone size: NA
V gene: TRBV5-1
CDR3 protein: CASSLGPRWREDYNEQFF
CDR3 DNA: TGCGCCAGCAGCTTGGGGCCCCGGTGGCGGGAGGACTACAATGAGCAGTTCTTC

J gene: TRBJ2-1
D gene: TRBD2
clone size: few
V gene: TRBV4-2
CDR3 protein: CASSSGLAGTSYNEQFF
CDR3 DNA: TGTGCCAGCAGTTCCGGACTAGCGGGGACGAGTTACAATGAGCAGTTCTTC

J gene: TRBJ1-1
D gene: NA
clone size: NA
V gene: TRBV4-1
CDR3 protein: CASSQVSPGPAFF
CDR3 DNA: TGCGCCAGCAGCCAAGTCTCCCCGGGACCAGCTTTCTTT

J gene: TRBJ2-2
D gene: NA
clone size: many
V gene: TRBV29-1
CDR3 protein: CSVPLYGGQGGYLTGELFF
CDR3 DNA: TGCAGCGTCCCCCTTTATGGGGGTCAAGGGGGATATTTGACCGGGGAGCTGTTTTTT

J gene: TRBJ2-7
D gene: NA
clone size: NA
V gene: TRBV27
CDR3 protein: CASTHGGVGYEQYF
CDR3 DNA: TGTGCCAGCACCCACGGGGGAGTCGGTTACGAGCAGTACTTC

J gene: TRBJ2-7
D gene: TRBD1
clone size: NA
V gene: TRBV15
CDR3 protein: CATSLRTGVYEQYF
CDR3 DNA: TGTGCCACCAGCTTGCGGACAGGGGTCTACGAGCAGTACTTC

J gene: TRBJ2-3
D gene: NA
clone size: NA
V gene: TRBV27
CDR3 protein: CASRGNQAVVWDTQYF
CDR3 DNA: TGTGCCAGCAGGGGGAATCAAGCGGTTGTCTGGGATACGCAGTATTTT

J gene: TRBJ2-2
D gene: TRBD2
clone size: NA
V gene: TRBV5-1
CDR3 protein: CASSTSSGQWYTGELFF
CDR3 DNA: TGCGCCAGCAGCACCTCTAGCGGGCAATGGTACACCGGGGAGCTGTTTTTT

J gene: TRBJ2-7
D gene: NA
clone size: NA
V gene: TRBV20-1
CDR3 protein: CSAPAEFPTYEQYF
CDR3 DNA: TGCAGTGCTCCGGCGGAGTTCCCGACCTACGAGCAGTACTTC

J gene: TRBJ2-6
D gene: TRBD1
clone size: few
V gene: TRBV7-8
CDR3 protein: CASSWRQGSYLSGANVLTF
CDR3 DNA: TGTGCCAGCAGCTGGCGACAGGGAAGTTACCTCTCTGGGGCCAACGTCCTGACTTTC

J gene: TRBJ2-2
D gene: NA
clone size: few
V gene: TRBV24-1
CDR3 protein: CATAWQAGELFF
CDR3 DNA: TGTGCCACCGCATGGCAGGCCGGGGAGCTGTTTTTT

J gene: TRBJ2-1
D gene: NA
clone size: NA
V gene: TRBV5-1
CDR3 protein: CASSLDVDRVRGHEQFF
CDR3 DNA: TGCGCCAGCAGCTTGGATGTCGATAGAGTACGAGGCCATGAGCAGTTCTTC

J gene: TRBJ2-3
D gene: TRBD1
clone size: NA
V gene: TRBV24-1
CDR3 protein: CATSGGQGLRDTQYF
CDR3 DNA: TGTGCCACCAGTGGAGGACAGGGTTTAAGAGATACGCAGTATTTT

J gene: TRBJ2-1
D gene: TRBD2
clone size: NA
V gene: TRBV12-3/TRBV12-4
CDR3 protein: CASSFSAGGPAVEQFF
CDR3 DNA: TGTGCCAGCAGTTTTTCAGCGGGAGGGCCGGCGGTTGAGCAGTTCTTC

J gene: TRBJ1-2
D gene: TRBD1
clone size: few
V gene: TRBV20-1
CDR3 protein: CSVVGWLEGAGLGYTF
CDR3 DNA: TGCAGTGTCGTTGGTTGGCTGGAGGGGGCGGGTTTGGGCTACACCTTC

J gene: TRBJ2-2
D gene: NA
clone size: NA
V gene: TRBV7-8
CDR3 protein: CASSLYPDEETGELFF
CDR3 DNA: TGTGCCAGCAGCTTATACCCTGATGAAGAGACCGGGGAGCTGTTTTTT

J gene: TRBJ2-7
D gene: NA
clone size: NA
V gene: TRBV28
CDR3 protein: CASSRRGNSPYEQYF
CDR3 DNA: TGTGCCAGCAGTAGAAGGGGGAACTCCCCCTACGAGCAGTACTTC

J gene: TRBJ1-1
D gene: TRBD1
clone size: NA
V gene: TRBV5-1
CDR3 protein: CASSPTAGTGAMNTEAFF
CDR3 DNA: TGCGCCAGCAGCCCGACTGCCGGGACAGGGGCCATGAACACTGAAGCTTTCTTT

J gene: TRBJ2-4
D gene: TRBD1
clone size: NA
V gene: TRBV3-1
CDR3 protein: CASSLYSQGTKNIQYF
CDR3 DNA: TGTGCCAGCAGCCTGTACTCACAGGGGACCAAAAACATTCAGTACTTC

J gene: TRBJ2-5
D gene: TRBD1
clone size: few
V gene: TRBV7-9
CDR3 protein: CASSLGTGAVETQYF
CDR3 DNA: TGTGCCAGCAGCTTGGGAACAGGGGCGGTGGAGACCCAGTACTTC

J gene: TRBJ1-1
D gene: NA
clone size: NA
V gene: TRBV7-6
CDR3 protein: CASSPLDRTYTEAFF
CDR3 DNA: TGTGCCAGCAGCCCCCTTGACAGGACTTACACTGAAGCTTTCTTT

J gene: TRBJ2-2
D gene: NA
clone size: NA
V gene: TRBV9
CDR3 protein: CASSVYGSDTGELFF
CDR3 DNA: TGTGCCAGCAGCGTTTATGGGTCCGACACCGGGGAGCTGTTTTTT

J gene: TRBJ2-7
D gene: TRBD2
clone size: NA
V gene: TRBV12-3/TRBV12-4
CDR3 protein: CASTPGLAGDSLYEQYF
CDR3 DNA: TGTGCCAGCACTCCGGGACTAGCGGGAGATTCCCTCTACGAGCAGTACTTC

J gene: TRBJ2-5
D gene: NA
clone size: few
V gene: TRBV19
CDR3 protein: CASSIGWRPHQETQYF
CDR3 DNA: TGTGCCAGTAGTATAGGGTGGCGGCCACACCAAGAGACCCAGTACTTC

J gene: TRBJ1-5
D gene: NA
clone size: many
V gene: TRBV5-5
CDR3 protein: CASSFDDSNQPQHF
CDR3 DNA: TGTGCCAGCAGCTTTGATGATAGCAATCAGCCCCAGCATTTT